The rows below give T cell receptor beta chains drawn from one sample of a study of cytomegalovirus exposure and HLA in healthy donors. Produced via immunoSEQ multiplex PCR; TCRdb's table is partial and in-frame only. This sample has 150,000 to 200,000 clones, with around 80% found just once. Sequencing was performed on PBMCs. These receptors were taken from a man younger than 30 in good health and CMV-seronegative. Each CDR3 is given with its conserved first and last residue. The order of the fields is clone size, J gene, V gene, D gene, CDR3 protein, CDR3 DNA. D genes are given only for firm matches. Rows may omit the clone size; those that give it use once, few, many or a size class.

>.|TRBJ1-1|TRBV2|.
CASSEQGTEAFF
TGTGCCAGCAGCGAACAGGGTACTGAAGCTTTCTTT
>.|TRBJ1-1|TRBV5-4|.
CASSLPRGVEAFF
TGTGCCAGCAGCCTGCCCCGGGGGGTTGAAGCTTTCTTT
>few|TRBJ2-2|TRBV6-1|.
CASSERSGGNTGELFF
TGTGCCAGCAGTGAAAGGTCGGGGGGCAACACCGGGGAGCTGTTTTTT
>.|TRBJ2-1|TRBV4-3|TRBD2
CASSLQSGLADNEQFF
TGCGCCAGCAGCCTCCAAAGTGGCCTAGCGGACAATGAGCAGTTCTTC
>.|TRBJ1-2|TRBV5-4|.
CASSQGRANYGYTF
TGTGCCAGCAGCCAGGGGAGGGCAAACTATGGCTACACCTTC
>few|TRBJ2-3|TRBV9|.
CASKGRSSGDTQYF
TGTGCCAGCAAAGGTAGATCGTCGGGAGATACGCAGTATTTT
>few|TRBJ2-7|TRBV7-2|.
CASSLSSYEQYF
TGTGCCAGCAGCTTATCATCCTACGAGCAGTACTTC
>.|TRBJ1-1|TRBV25-1|TRBD1
CASGQGAYTEAFF
TGTGCCAGTGGACAGGGGGCTTATACTGAAGCTTTCTTT
>.|TRBJ2-7|TRBV6-1|.
CASSVQDSYEQYF
TGTGCCAGCAGTGTACAGGACTCCTACGAGCAGTACTTC
>once|TRBJ2-4|TRBV19|.
CASSLSLRSNIQYF
TGTGCCAGTAGTCTATCCCTAAGGAGTAACATTCAGTACTTC
>.|TRBJ1-5|TRBV7-2|TRBD1
CASSPRQGLGQPQHF
TGTGCCAGCAGCCCCCGACAGGGTTTGGGTCAGCCCCAGCATTTT
>.|TRBJ2-2|TRBV10-3|TRBD2
CATRTSGGTGELFF
TGTGCCACTCGGACTAGCGGGGGCACCGGGGAGCTGTTTTTT
>.|TRBJ2-7|TRBV28|.
CATRSYSYEQYF
TGTGCCACCCGGTCCTACTCCTACGAGCAGTACTTC